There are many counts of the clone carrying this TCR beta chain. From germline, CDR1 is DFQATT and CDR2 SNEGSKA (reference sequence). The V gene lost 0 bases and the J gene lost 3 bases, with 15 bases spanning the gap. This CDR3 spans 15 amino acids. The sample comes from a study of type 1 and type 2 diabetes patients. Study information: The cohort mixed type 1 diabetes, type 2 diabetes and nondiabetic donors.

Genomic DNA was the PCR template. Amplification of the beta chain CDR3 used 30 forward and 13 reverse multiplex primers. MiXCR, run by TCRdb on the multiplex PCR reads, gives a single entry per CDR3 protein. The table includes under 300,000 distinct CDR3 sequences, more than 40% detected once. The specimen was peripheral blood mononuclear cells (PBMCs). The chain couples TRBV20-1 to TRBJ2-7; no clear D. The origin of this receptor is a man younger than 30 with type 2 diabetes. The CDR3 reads CSARDVTEEVYEQYF. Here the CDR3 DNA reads TGCAGTGCTAGAGATGTTACCGAAGAGGTCTACGAGCAGTACTTC.